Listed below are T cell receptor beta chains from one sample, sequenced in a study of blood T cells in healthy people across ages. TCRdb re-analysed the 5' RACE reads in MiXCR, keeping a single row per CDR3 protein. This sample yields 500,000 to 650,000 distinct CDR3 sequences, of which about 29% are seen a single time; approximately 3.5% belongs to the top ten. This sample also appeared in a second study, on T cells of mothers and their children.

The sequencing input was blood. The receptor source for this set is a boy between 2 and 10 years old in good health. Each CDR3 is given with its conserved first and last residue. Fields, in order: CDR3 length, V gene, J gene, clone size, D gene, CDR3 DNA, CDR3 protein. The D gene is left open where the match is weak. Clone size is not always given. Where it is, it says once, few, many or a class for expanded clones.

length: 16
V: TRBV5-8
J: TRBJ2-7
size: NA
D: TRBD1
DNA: TGTGCCAGCAGCTTGGGCTCTACCTATACAGGGGACGAGCAGTACTTC
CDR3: CASSLGSTYTGDEQYF

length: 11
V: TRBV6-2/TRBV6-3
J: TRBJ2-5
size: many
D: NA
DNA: TGTGCCAGCAGCCGTCAAGAGACCCAGTACTTC
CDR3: CASSRQETQYF

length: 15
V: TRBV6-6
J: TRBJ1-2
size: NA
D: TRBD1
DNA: TGTGCCAGCAGTTACTGGAACAGGGGGCAGGATGGCTACACCTTC
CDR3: CASSYWNRGQDGYTF

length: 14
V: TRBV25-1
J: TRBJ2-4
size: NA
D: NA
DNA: TGTGCCAGCAGTGAATCACTGGCCAAAAACATTCAGTACTTC
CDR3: CASSESLAKNIQYF

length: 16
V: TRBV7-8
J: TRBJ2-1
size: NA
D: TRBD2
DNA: TGTGCCAGCAGCCTGACTAGCGGGGTGGTGTACAATGAGCAGTTCTTC
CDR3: CASSLTSGVVYNEQFF

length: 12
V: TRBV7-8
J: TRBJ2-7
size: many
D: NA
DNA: TGTGCCAGCAGCTTAAGGGGCGGTGAGCAGTACTTC
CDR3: CASSLRGGEQYF

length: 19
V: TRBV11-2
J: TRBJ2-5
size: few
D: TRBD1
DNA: TGTGCCAGCAGCTTAGGGGGACTACGACAGGGGGCGGAGGGGAAGACCCAGTACTTC
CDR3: CASSLGGLRQGAEGKTQYF

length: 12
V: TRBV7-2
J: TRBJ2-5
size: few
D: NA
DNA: TGTGCCAGCCAATCCTACCAAGAGACCCAGTACTTC
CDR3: CASQSYQETQYF

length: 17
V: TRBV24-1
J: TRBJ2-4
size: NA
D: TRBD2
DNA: TGTGCCACCAGTGATCCGCAGGGGACTAGAGGCAAAAACATTCAGTACTTC
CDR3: CATSDPQGTRGKNIQYF

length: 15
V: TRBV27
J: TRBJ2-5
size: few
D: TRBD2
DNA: TGTGCCAGCAGTCCCCGGGGACTAGCGGGGGTAGAGCAGTACTTC
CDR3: CASSPRGLAGVEQYF

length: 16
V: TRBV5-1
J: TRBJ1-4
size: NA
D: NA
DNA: TGCGCCAGCAGCTCCGGGACACGGGCTGGGGGTGAAAAACTGTTTTTT
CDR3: CASSSGTRAGGEKLFF

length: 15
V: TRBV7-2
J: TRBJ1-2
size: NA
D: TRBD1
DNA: TGTGCCAGCAGAAAGGGACAGGGCAGCAGCTATGGCTACACCTTC
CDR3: CASRKGQGSSYGYTF

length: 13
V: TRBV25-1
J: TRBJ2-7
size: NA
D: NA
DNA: TGTGCCGGCAGTGATTGGGCCCTCTACGAGCAGTACTTC
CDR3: CAGSDWALYEQYF

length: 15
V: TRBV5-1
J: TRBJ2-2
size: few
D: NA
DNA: TGCGCCAGCAGCCCACTCAGGGTGGAGGCCGGGGAGCTGTTTTTT
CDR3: CASSPLRVEAGELFF

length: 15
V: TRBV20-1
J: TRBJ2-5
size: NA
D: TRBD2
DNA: TGCAGTGCTAGAGCGGGGACTAGCGGGGAAGAGACCCAGTACTTC
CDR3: CSARAGTSGEETQYF

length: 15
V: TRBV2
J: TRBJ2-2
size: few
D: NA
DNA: TGTGCCAGCAAAGTTCTGGCGCAGGGGACCGGGGAGCTGTTTTTT
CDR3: CASKVLAQGTGELFF

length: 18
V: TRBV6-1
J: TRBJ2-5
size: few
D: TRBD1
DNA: TGTGCCAGCAGAGGAGGGACAGGTTATCTCGAACTCAAAGAGACCCCGTACTTC
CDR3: CASRGGTGYLELKETPYF

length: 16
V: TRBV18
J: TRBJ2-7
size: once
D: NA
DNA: TGTGCCAGCTCACCACGACCTAGCGCCCACTCCTACGAGCAGTACTTC
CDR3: CASSPRPSAHSYEQYF

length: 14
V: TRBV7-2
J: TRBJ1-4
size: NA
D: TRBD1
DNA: TGTGCCAGCAGCTTAGCCTTACACCGGGACAGCCTGTTTTTT
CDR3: CASSLALHRDSLFF

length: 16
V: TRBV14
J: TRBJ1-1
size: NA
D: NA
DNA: TGTGCCAGCAGCCAAGGCGGCAGGCTCATGAACACTGAAGCTTTCTTT
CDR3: CASSQGGRLMNTEAFF

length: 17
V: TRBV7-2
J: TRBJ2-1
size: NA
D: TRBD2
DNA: TGTGCCAGCAGCTTAGTGGGACTAGCGGGCTCCTACAATGAGCAGTTCTTC
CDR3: CASSLVGLAGSYNEQFF

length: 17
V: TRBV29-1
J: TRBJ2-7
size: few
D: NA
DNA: TGCAGCGTTGAGGGGTCCACGGCAGGCCTTCGCCCCTACGAGCAGTACTTC
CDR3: CSVEGSTAGLRPYEQYF

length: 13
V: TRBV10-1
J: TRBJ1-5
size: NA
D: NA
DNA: TGCGCCAGCAGTGAGTCGGGGGATCTGCCCCAGCATTTT
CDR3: CASSESGDLPQHF

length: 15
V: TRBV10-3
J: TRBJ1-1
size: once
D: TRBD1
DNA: TGTGCCATCAGTGGTCCGGGACAGGGTACCACTGAAGCTTTCTTT
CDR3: CAISGPGQGTTEAFF

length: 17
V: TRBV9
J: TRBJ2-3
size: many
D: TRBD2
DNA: TGTGCCAGCAGCGTCATGGGTGGAGCGGGGGTCTCAGATACGCAGTATTTT
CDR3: CASSVMGGAGVSDTQYF

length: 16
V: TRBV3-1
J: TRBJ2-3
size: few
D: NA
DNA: TGTGCCAGCAGCCAATTTACGGGAGCGGTCCCAGATACGCAGTATTTT
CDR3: CASSQFTGAVPDTQYF

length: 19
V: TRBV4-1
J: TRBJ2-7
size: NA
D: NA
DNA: TGCGCCAGCAGCCCTGTAAGTCCCCGCGCCGACCGCGTCTCCTACGAGCAGTACTTC
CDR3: CASSPVSPRADRVSYEQYF